This T cell receptor beta chain is from a study of graft-versus-host responses after intestinal transplantation. With respect to this clone: Its antigen is still unknown.

This table comes from immunoSEQ multiplex PCR, and its TCRdb copy is limited to in-frame clones, with some not included. The sample lists under 130,000 clones; 93% were seen once. Per germline, CDR1 SNHLY and CDR2 FYNNEI. CDR3 size: 13 residues. Trimming removed 10 bases from V and 7 bases from J; junction bases left unmatched: 6. The clonotype comes from a human donor who received an intestinal transplant. Source: unstimulated CD8+ T cells sorted from spleen or lymph node cells, taken before intestinal transplant. The chain carries TRBV2 and TRBJ2-2, with 10 positions matching TRBD1. CDR3 DNA sequence: TGTGCCAAAGGACAGGGGGGAGGCGGGGAGCTGTTTTTT. This codes for CAKGQGGGGELFF.